The entry below gives a single T cell receptor (beta chain) sequence along with its context. The CDR3 spans 16 residues. Trimming at V came to 5 bases and at J to 0 bases, leaving 9 bases not matched to a gene. Germline CDR1 reads PRHDT; CDR2 reads FYEKMQ (reference sequence). The data are from a study of blood T cell repertoires in COVID-19. Produced via immunoSEQ multiplex PCR; TCRdb's table is partial and in-frame only. This table holds roughly 250,000 clones, around 80% found once. The chain links TRBV13 to TRBJ1-1, with 7 bases identical to TRBD1. The clonotype comes from a woman aged 40 to 50 with active or convalescent COVID-19. What was sequenced was peripheral blood. CDR3 sequence (DNA): TGTGCCAGCAGCAAAGGGACAGAGCGCATGAACACTGAAGCTTTCTTT. Translating it yields CASSKGTERMNTEAFF.